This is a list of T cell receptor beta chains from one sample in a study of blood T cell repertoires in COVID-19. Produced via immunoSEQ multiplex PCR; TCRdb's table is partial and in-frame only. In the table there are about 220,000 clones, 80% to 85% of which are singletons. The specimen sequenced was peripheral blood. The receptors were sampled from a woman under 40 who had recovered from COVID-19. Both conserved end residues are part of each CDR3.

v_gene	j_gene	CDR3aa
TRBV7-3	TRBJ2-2	CASSPGQPITGELFF
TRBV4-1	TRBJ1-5	CASSQDPSGDNQPQHF
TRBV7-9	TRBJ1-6	CASSFSDRSSPLHF
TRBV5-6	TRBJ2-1	CASSLGGNEQFF
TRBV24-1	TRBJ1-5	CATSGTGPHQPQHF
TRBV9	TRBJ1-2	CASSAGQGEELFYGYTF
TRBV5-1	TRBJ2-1	CASSLQDYNEQFF
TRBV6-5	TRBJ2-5	CASSSKGDYQETQYF
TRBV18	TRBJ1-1	CASSPPTRGTEAFF
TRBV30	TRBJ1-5	CAWSQGYSNQPQHF
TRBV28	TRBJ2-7	CASTVFQGGSYEQYF
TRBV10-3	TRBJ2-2	CASAPGLAAGELFF
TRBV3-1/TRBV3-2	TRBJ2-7	CASSPRDLSYEQYF
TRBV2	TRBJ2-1	CASSVERGGEQFF
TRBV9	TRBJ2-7	CASSEGGNGFYEQYF
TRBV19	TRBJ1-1	CASSIEVDTEAFF
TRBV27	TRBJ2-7	CASRLAGTGAYEQYF
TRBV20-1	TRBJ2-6	CSASGAISGANVLTF
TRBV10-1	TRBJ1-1	CASSRQGTEAFF
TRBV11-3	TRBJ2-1	CASSRAGVISEQFF
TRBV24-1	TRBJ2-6	CATSDLPTGSGANVLTF
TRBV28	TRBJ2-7	CASIKVQGAEQYF
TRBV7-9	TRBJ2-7	CASSLAGAFHEQYF
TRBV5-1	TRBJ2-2	CASSLLGQNTGELFF
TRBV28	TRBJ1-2	CASSPLGRYTYGYTF
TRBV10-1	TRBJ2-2	CASSPPGSGELFF
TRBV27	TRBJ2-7	CASRHGRLAGGYEQYF
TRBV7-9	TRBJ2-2	CASSPLGHSLSTGELFF
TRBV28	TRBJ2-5	CASSLIGGAPQETQYF
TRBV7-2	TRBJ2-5	CASSFPGSPGGETQYF
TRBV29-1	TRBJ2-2	CSVSRQGVDTGELFF
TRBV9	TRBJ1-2	CASSVGQDGYGYTF
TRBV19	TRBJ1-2	CASKRTVAYGYTF
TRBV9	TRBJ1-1	CASSVGVLTEAFF
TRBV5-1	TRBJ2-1	CASSLAQGAMNEQFF
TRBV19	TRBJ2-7	CASSSLQGTEQYF
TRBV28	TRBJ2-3	CASSIPGFSTDTQYF
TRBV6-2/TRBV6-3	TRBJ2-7	CASSYSMGGLEQYF
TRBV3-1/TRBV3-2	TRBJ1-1	CASSQDREGAFF
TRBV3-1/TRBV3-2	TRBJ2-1	CASSPMGATEQFF
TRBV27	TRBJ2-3	CASSTPPAAANTDTQYF